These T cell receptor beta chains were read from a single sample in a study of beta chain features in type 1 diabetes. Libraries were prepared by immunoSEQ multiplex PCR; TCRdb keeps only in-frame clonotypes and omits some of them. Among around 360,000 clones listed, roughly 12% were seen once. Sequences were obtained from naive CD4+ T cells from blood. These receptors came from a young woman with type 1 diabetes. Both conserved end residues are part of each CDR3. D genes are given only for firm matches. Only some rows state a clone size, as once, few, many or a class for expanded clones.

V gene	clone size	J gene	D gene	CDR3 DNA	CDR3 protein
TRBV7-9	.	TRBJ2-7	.	TGTGCCAGCAGCTTCCATGGGAGCTACGAGCAGTACTTC	CASSFHGSYEQYF
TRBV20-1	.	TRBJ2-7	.	TGCAGTGCTCGGGAATACGAGCAGTACTTC	CSAREYEQYF
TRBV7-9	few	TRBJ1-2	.	TGTGCCAGCAGCCCCTTGCAGGGAACACTACACTATGGCTACACCTTC	CASSPLQGTLHYGYTF
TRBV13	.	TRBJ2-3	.	TGTGCCAGCAGCTTAGGAAGACTCTGGGCAGATACGCAGTATTTT	CASSLGRLWADTQYF
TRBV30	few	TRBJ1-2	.	TGTGCCTGGAGCTTCCAGGCCCGTGGCTACACCTTC	CAWSFQARGYTF
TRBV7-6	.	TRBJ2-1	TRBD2	TGTGCCAGCAGCTTAGGACTAGCGGGCTCTAATGAGCAGTTCTTC	CASSLGLAGSNEQFF
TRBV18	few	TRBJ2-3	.	TGTGCCAGCTCACCATTGTCGGCAGATACGCAGTATTTT	CASSPLSADTQYF
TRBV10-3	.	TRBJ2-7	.	TGTGCCATCTCTCGGAGCTCCTACGAGCAGTACTTC	CAISRSSYEQYF
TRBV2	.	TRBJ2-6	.	TGTGCCAGCAATTCGGGGTCCTCTGGGGCCAACGTCCTGACTTTC	CASNSGSSGANVLTF
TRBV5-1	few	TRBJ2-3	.	TGCGCCAGCAGCTTGTCACTGGGCCGCCCCGCAGATACGCAGTATTTT	CASSLSLGRPADTQYF
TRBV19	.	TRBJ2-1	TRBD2	TGTGCCAGTACCCAGGGGACTAGCGGGAGCCGTGAGCAGTTCTTC	CASTQGTSGSREQFF
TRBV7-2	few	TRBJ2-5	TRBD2	TGTGCCAGCAGCGCGGGACTAGCGGGGGTTCCCTATAAGCGGTACTTC	CASSAGLAGVPYKRYF
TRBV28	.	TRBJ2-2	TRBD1	TGTGCCAGCAGTTTCACAGGGGATTTCTCGAACACCGGGGAGCTGTTTTTT	CASSFTGDFSNTGELFF
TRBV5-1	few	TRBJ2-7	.	TGCGCCAGCAGTATCGGGGAGTACTACGAGCAGTACTTC	CASSIGEYYEQYF
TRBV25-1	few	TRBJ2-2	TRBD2	TGTGCCAGCAGTTGGGCCCGGGGGGTGAACACCGGGGAGCTGTTTTTT	CASSWARGVNTGELFF
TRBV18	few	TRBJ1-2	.	TGTGCCAGCTCACCAGCAGGGCCCGACTATGGCTACACCTTC	CASSPAGPDYGYTF
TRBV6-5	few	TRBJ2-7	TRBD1	TGTGCCAGCAGTTACCTAGGGGGCCGAGAGCAGTACTTC	CASSYLGGREQYF
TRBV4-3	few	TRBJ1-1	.	TGCGCCAGCAGCCAAGCGGACTTGAACACTGAAGCTTTCTTT	CASSQADLNTEAFF
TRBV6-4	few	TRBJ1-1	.	TGTGCCAGCAGTGACGAGGTGAACACTGAAGCTTTCTTT	CASSDEVNTEAFF
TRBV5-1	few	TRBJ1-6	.	TGCGCCAGCAGCTTGCGAGAAATCCACTCCTATAATTCACCCCTCCACTTT	CASSLREIHSYNSPLHF
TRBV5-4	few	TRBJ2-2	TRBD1	TGTGCCAGCAGCTTGCGGCTCCTGGACAGGGGGAGCACCGGGGAGCTGTTTTTT	CASSLRLLDRGSTGELFF
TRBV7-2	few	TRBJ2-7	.	TGTGCCAGCAGCCGACAGGACTCCTGGGAGCAGTACTTC	CASSRQDSWEQYF
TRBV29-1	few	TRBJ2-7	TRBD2	TGCAGCGTTGTTCGGGGGGGGGATGCCAACGAGCAGTACTTC	CSVVRGGDANEQYF
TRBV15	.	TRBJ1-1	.	TGTGCCACCAGCAGAACAACCTTCATGAACACTGAAGCTTTCTTT	CATSRTTFMNTEAFF
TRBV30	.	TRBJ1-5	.	TGTGCCTGGAGTGTAGGGGCACAGGGAAGTCAGCCCCAGCATTTT	CAWSVGAQGSQPQHF
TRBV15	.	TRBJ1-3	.	TGTGCCACCAGCAGAGATCTGGCAGGCTCGGGAAACACCATATATTTT	CATSRDLAGSGNTIYF
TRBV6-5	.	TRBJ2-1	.	TGTGCCAGCACTCCTAGCAGCTCCTACAATGAGCAGTTCTTC	CASTPSSSYNEQFF
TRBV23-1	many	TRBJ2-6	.	TGCGCCAGCAGTCAATCAGCAACAGACTCTGGGGCCAACGTCCTGACTTTC	CASSQSATDSGANVLTF
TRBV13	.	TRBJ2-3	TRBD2	TGTGCCAGCAGCTGGACTAGCGGGAGTAACGAAGTAAGGGATACGCAGTATTTT	CASSWTSGSNEVRDTQYF
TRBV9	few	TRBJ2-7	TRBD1	TGTGCCAGCAGCCCTACCGGACAGGGGGCCTACGAGCAGTACTTC	CASSPTGQGAYEQYF
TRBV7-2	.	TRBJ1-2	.	TGTGCCACCCGCCCCGGGATAGGCGGCTACACCTTC	CATRPGIGGYTF
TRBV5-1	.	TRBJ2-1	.	TGCGCCAGCAGCTTGGATTCCGCGGGTAATGAGCAGTTCTTC	CASSLDSAGNEQFF
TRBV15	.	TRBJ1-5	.	TGTGCCACCAGCGGGGGGGAGGGGCCCTTTCAGCCCCAGCATTTT	CATSGGEGPFQPQHF
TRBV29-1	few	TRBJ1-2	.	TGCAGCGTTGAATGGGCACGTGCAGAAGGCTACACCTTC	CSVEWARAEGYTF
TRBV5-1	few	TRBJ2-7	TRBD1	TGCGCCAGCAGCCGCATCGAGGCAGGGGGATACGAGCAGTACTTC	CASSRIEAGGYEQYF
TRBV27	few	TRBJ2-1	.	TGTGCCAGCAGTTTTCCAGGGGTGCGGTACAATGAGCAGTTCTTC	CASSFPGVRYNEQFF
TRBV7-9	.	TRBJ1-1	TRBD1	TGTGCCAGCAGCGCCACAACAGGGGTCCTAGGGAACACTGAAGCTTTCTTT	CASSATTGVLGNTEAFF
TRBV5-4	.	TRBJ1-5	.	TGTGCCAGCAGCCTGGGCCAGAATCAGCCCCAGCATTTT	CASSLGQNQPQHF
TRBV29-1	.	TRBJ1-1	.	TGCAGCGTTTGGGCCCACCTGAACACTGAAGCTTTCTTT	CSVWAHLNTEAFF